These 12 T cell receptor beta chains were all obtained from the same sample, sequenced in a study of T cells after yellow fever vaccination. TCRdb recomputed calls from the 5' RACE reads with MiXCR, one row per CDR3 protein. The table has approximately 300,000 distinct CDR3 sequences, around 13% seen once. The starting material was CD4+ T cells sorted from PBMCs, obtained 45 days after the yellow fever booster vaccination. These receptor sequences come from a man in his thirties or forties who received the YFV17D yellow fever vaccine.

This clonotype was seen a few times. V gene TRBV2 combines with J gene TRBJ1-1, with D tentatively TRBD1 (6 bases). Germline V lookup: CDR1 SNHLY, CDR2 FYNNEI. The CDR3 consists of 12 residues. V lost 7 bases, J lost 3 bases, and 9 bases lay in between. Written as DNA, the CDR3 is TGTGCCAGCAAGGGGGACCACACTGAAGCTTTCTTT. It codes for CASKGDHTEAFF. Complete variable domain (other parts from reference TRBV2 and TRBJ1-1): EPEVTQTPSHQVTQMGQEVILRCVPISNHLYFYWYRQILGQKVEFLVSFYNNEISEKSEIFDDQFSVERPDGSNFTLKIRSTKLEDSAMYFCASKGDHTEAFFGQGTRLTVV.

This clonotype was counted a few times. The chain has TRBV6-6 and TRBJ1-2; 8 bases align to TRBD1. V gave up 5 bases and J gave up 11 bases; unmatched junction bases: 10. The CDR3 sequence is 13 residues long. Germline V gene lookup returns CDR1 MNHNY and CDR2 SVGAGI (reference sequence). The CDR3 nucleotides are TGTGCCAGCAGTCCTCCGGGACAGGCCCTTTACACCTTC. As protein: CASSPPGQALYTF.

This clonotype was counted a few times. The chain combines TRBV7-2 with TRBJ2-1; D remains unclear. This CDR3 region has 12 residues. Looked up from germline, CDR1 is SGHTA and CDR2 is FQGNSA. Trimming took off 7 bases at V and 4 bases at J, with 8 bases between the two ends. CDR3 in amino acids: CASTLGYNEQFF. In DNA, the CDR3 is TGTGCCAGCACGTTAGGGTACAATGAGCAGTTCTTC.

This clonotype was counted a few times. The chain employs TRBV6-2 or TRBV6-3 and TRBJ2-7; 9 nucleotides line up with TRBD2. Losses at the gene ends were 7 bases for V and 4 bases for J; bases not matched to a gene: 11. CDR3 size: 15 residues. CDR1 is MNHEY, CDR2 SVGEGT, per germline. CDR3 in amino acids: CASTIIAGAVYEQYF. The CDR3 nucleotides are TGTGCCAGCACTATCATAGCGGGAGCCGTATACGAGCAGTACTTC.

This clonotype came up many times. CDR3 sequence reads: CASRGAGSEAFF. CDR3 coding DNA: TGTGCCAGCAGAGGCGCCGGCTCTGAAGCTTTCTTT. The gene calls are TRBV12-3 or TRBV12-4 and TRBJ1-1; D unclear. Trimming cost V 6 bases and J 6 bases, with 11 bases left between them. CDR3 length: 12 residues.

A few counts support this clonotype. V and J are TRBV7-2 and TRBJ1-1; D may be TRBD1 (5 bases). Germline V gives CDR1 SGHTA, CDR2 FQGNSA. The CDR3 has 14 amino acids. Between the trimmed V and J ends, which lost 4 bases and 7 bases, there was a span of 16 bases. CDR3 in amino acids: CASSSSGTGGEAFF. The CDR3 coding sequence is TGTGCCAGCAGCTCCTCGGGGACGGGTGGTGAAGCTTTCTTT.

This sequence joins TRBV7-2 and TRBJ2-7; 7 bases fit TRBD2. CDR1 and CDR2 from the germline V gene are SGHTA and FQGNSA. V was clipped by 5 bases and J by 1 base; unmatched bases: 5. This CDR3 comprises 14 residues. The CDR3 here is CASSKTSLSYEQYF. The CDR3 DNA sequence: TGTGCCAGCAGCAAGACTAGCTTGTCCTACGAGCAGTACTTC.

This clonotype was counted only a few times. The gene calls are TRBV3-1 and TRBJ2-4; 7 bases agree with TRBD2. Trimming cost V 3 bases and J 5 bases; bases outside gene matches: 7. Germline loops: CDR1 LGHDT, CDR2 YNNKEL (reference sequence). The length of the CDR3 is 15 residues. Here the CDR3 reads CASSQSSLAENIQYF. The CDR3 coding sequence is TGTGCCAGCAGCCAGAGCTCCCTAGCGGAAAACATTCAGTACTTC.

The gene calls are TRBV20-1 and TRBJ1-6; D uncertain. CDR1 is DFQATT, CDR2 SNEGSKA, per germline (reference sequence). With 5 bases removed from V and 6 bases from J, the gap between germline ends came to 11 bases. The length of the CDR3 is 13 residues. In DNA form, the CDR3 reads TGCAGTGCTGGAACGGATGCTAATTCACCCCTCCACTTT. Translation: CSAGTDANSPLHF.

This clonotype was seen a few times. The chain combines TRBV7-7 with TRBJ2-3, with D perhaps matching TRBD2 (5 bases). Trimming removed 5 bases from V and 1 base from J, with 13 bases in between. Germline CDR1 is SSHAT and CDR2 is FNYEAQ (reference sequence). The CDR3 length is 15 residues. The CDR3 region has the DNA TGTGCCAGCAGCGAAGGACTGTCCCGCACAGATACGCAGTATTTT. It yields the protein CASSEGLSRTDTQYF.

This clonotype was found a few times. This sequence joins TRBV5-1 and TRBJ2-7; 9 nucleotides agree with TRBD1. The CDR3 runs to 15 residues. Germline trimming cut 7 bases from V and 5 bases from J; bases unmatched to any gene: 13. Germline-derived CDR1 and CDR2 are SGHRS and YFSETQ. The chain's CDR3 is CASALTGDRADEQYF. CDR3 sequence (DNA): TGCGCCAGCGCTTTGACGGGGGACAGGGCCGACGAGCAGTACTTC.

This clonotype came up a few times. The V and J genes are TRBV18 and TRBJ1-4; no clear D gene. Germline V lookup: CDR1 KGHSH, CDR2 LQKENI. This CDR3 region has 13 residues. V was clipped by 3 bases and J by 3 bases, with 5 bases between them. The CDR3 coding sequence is TGTGCCAGCTCACCCGGTGCTAATGAAAAACTGTTTTTT. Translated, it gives CASSPGANEKLFF.